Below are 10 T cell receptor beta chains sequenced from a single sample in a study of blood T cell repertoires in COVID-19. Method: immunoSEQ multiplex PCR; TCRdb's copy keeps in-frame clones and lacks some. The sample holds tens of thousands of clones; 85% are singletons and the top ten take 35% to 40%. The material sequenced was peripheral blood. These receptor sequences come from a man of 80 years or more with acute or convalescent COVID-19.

The CDR3 region has the DNA TGTGCCACCAGGATGAGCCGTGGAGACACTGAAGCTTTCTTT. As protein: CATRMSRGDTEAFF. V gene TRBV24-1 combines with J gene TRBJ1-1; no reliable D call. The CDR3 totals 14 residues. From germline, CDR1 is KGHDR and CDR2 SFDVKD. V lost 7 bases and J lost 3, with 14 bases in between.

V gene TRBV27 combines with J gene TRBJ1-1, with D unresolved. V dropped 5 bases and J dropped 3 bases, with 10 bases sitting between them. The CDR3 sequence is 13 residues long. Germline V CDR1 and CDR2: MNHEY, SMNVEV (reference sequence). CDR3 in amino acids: CASSPREYTEAFF. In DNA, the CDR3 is TGTGCCAGCAGTCCGCGAGAGTACACTGAAGCTTTCTTT.

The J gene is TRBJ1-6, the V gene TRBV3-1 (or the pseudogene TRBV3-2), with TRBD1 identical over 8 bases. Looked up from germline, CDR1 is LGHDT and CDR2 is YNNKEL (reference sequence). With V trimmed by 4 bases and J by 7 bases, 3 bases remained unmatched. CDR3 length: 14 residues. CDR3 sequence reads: CASSLRQGNSPLHF. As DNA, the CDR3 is TGTGCCAGCAGCCTCAGACAGGGGAATTCACCCCTCCACTTT.

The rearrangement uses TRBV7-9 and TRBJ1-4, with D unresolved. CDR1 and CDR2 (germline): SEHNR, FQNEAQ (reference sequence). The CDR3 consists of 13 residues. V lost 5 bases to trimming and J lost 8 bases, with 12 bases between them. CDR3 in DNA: TGTGCCAGCAGCCCGGACTCGGAGGAAAAACTGTTTTTT. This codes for CASSPDSEEKLFF.

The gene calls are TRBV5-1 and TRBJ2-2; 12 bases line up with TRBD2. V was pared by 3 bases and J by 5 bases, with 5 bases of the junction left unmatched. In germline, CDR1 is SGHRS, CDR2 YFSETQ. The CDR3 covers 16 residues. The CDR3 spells CASSSLAGGRTGELFF. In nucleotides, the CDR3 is TGCGCCAGCAGCTCTCTAGCGGGAGGGCGAACCGGGGAGCTGTTTTTT.

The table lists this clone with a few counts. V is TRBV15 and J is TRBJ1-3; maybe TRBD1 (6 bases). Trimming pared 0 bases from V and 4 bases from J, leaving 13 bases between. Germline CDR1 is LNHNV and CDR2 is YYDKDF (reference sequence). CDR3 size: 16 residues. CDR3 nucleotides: TGTGCCACCAGCAGAGATCTACAGGGAATAGGAAACACCATATATTTT. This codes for CATSRDLQGIGNTIYF.

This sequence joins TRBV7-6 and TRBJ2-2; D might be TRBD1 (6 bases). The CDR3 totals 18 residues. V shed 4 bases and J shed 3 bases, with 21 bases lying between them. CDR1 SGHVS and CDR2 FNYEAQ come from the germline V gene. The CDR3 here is CASSSYPPGPGDTGELFF. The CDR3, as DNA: TGTGCCAGCAGCTCCTACCCCCCCGGGCCAGGGGACACCGGGGAGCTGTTTTTT. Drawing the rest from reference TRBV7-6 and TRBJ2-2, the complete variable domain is GAGVSQSPRYKVTKRGQDVALRCDPISGHVSLYWYRQALGQGPEFLTYFNYEAQQDKSGLPNDRFSAERPEGSISTLTIQRTEQRDSAMYRCASSSYPPGPGDTGELFFGEGSRLTVL.

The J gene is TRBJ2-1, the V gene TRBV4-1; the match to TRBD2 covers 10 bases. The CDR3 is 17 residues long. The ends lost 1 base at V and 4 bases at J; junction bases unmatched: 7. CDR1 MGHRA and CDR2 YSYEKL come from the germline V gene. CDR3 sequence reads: CASSQADTSGIYNEQFF. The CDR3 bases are TGCGCCAGCAGCCAAGCCGATACTAGCGGGATTTACAATGAGCAGTTCTTC.

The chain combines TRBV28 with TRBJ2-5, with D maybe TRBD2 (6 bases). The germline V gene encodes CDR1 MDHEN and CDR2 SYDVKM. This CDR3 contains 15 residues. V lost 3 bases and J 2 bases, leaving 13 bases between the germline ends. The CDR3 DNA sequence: TGTGCCAGCAGTTTTCCGGGGGTGGGACAAGAGACCCAGTACTTC. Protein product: CASSFPGVGQETQYF.

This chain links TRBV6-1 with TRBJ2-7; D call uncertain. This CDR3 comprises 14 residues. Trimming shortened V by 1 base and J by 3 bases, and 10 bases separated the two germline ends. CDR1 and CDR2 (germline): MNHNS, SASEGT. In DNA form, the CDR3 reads TGTGCCAGCAGTGAAGGCGGCAGAATCTACGAGCAGTACTTC. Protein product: CASSEGGRIYEQYF.